These 5 T cell receptor beta chains originate from one sample sequenced in a study of CD8 T cells in ankylosing spondylitis. One entry per CDR3 protein, called by TCRdb with MiXCR from the 5' RACE reads. Among roughly 130,000 distinct CDR3 sequences, about a tenth were seen once, and the ten largest hold about 3.3%. The sample consisted of blood, either unsorted or a sorted T cell fraction (not recorded which). These receptors all stem from a male donor with ankylosing spondylitis or in good health (not recorded which).

CDR3 amino acids: CASSDYSNQPQHF. The DNA for the CDR3 is TGTGCCAGCAGCGATTATAGCAATCAGCCCCAGCATTTT. The chain employs TRBV28 and TRBJ1-5; the D is unclear. V lost 6 bases and J 0 bases, leaving 6 bases between the germline ends. This CDR3 comprises 13 residues. Germline V gene sequence: CDR1 MDHEN, CDR2 SYDVKM. Full variable domain (outside the CDR3, taken from reference TRBV28 and TRBJ1-5): DVKVTQSSRYLVKRTGEKVFLECVQDMDHENMFWYRQDPGLGLRLIYFSYDVKMKEKGDIPEGYSVSREKKERFSLILESASTNQTSMYLCASSDYSNQPQHFGDGTRLSIL.

Regarding this clonotype: A junction end diverges from the germline sequence, so it may reflect a read error. The chain uses TRBV20-1 and TRBJ2-5, with 7 bases lining up with TRBD2. CDR3 length: 16 amino acids. Germline lookup yields CDR1 DFQATT and CDR2 SNEGSKA (reference sequence). The CDR3 loop reads CCARRLVASGQETQYF. The DNA of the CDR3 is TGCTGTGCTAGACGTCTCGTGGCTAGCGGCCAAGAGACCCAGTACTTC.

The chain is built from TRBV20-1 and TRBJ2-2; 8 positions match TRBD2. The germline V gene has CDR1 DFQATT and CDR2 SNEGSKA (reference sequence). The ends lost 6 bases at V and 4 bases at J; junction bases unmatched: 10. This CDR3 spans 15 amino acids. The DNA of the CDR3 is TGCAGTGCAAAAACGGGACTAGTGGCCACCGGGGAGCTGTTTTTT. Amino acid sequence: CSAKTGLVATGELFF.

This clonotype was picked up many times. J is TRBJ1-2 and V is TRBV7-9; the D is unclear. The CDR3 is 14 amino acids. V was trimmed by 5 bases and J by 4 bases, leaving 14 bases between them. CDR1 is SEHNR and CDR2 is FQNEAQ in the germline V gene (reference sequence). In DNA form, the CDR3 reads TGTGCCAGCAGCCCGCACAATTTTCCCTATGGCTACACCTTC. This sequence encodes CASSPHNFPYGYTF. Full variable domain (outside the CDR3, taken from reference TRBV7-9 and TRBJ1-2): DTGVSQNPRHKITKRGQNVTFRCDPISEHNRLYWYRQTLGQGPEFLTYFQNEAQLEKSRLLSDRFSAERPKGSFSTLEIQRTEQGDSAMYLCASSPHNFPYGYTFGSGTRLTVV.

The chain recombines TRBV12-3 or TRBV12-4 with TRBJ2-7; D is ambiguous. The CDR3 extends over 13 amino acids. Trimming stripped 5 bases from V and 4 bases from J, with 12 bases between. The CDR3 region is CASSAVRGYEQYF. In DNA, the CDR3 is TGTGCCAGCAGTGCGGTCCGTGGGTACGAGCAGTACTTC.